Listed here are 19 T cell receptor beta chains from one sample, sequenced in a study of T cell responses to AZD1222 COVID-19 vaccine. Generated by immunoSEQ multiplex PCR, the TCRdb table keeps only in-frame clones and is missing some. This table holds some 150,000 clones, about nine tenths found once. Sequenced here: peripheral blood, sampled on day 0 of AZD1222 vaccination. The receptors derive from an adult in good health.

This chain connects TRBV12-3 or TRBV12-4 to TRBJ1-1; D is unresolved. V was cut by 3 bases and J by 0 bases, with 2 bases left in between. The CDR3 loop spans 12 amino acids. This chain's CDR3 is CASSLVNTEAFF. DNA for the CDR3: TGTGCCAGCAGTTTGGTGAACACTGAAGCTTTCTTT.

This clone was detected only once. The V call is TRBV4-2, the J call TRBJ2-7; TRBD2 matches at 13 bases. V dropped 0 bases and J dropped 3; count of bases not matched to a gene: 5. Germline CDR1 and CDR2: LGHNA and YNFKEQ. The CDR3 consists of 17 residues. The CDR3 reads CASSQEPGTSGIYEQYF. CDR3 DNA: TGTGCCAGCAGCCAAGAACCGGGGACTAGCGGGATCTACGAGCAGTACTTC.

This chain uses TRBV9 with TRBJ2-1; D is unresolved. Between the trimmed V and J ends, which lost 0 bases and 2 bases, there was a span of 6 bases. CDR3 length: 14 amino acids. From germline, CDR1 is SGDLS and CDR2 YYNGEE. The CDR3 loop is CASSVGGTYNEQFF. The CDR3 coding sequence is TGTGCCAGCAGCGTAGGCGGAACCTACAATGAGCAGTTCTTC.

V gene TRBV4-2 combines with J gene TRBJ1-6, with D maybe TRBD1 (5 bases). The germline V and J ends were trimmed by 0 bases and 10 bases, with 16 bases remaining between them. The CDR3 contains 16 residues. In germline, CDR1 is LGHNA, CDR2 YNFKEQ. The CDR3 DNA reads TGTGCCAGCAGCCAAGAGGGGAGAGACAGAAGATCACCCCTCCACTTT. Residues: CASSQEGRDRRSPLHF.

V is TRBV6-6 and J is TRBJ2-2, with D hard to call. V lost 0 bases and J lost 6, with 11 bases in between. CDR3 length: 15 residues. Germline V lookup: CDR1 MNHNY, CDR2 SVGAGI (reference sequence). The CDR3 spells CASSYSTGWAGELFF. CDR3 sequence (DNA): TGTGCCAGCAGTTACTCGACCGGTTGGGCCGGGGAGCTGTTTTTT.

This clone has only one observation. The chain is built from TRBV12-5 and TRBJ1-2; D is unresolved. V lost 5 bases and J 4 bases, leaving 20 bases between the germline ends. The germline V gene has CDR1 LGHNT and CDR2 FRNRAP. The CDR3 contains 16 residues. CDR3 nucleotide sequence: TGTGCTAGTGGTCCCTATTCTACCCTTCGGGGCTATGGCTACACCTTC. Translation: CASGPYSTLRGYGYTF.

This chain links TRBV5-6 with TRBJ1-1; weak D call: TRBD1 (6 bases). The length of the CDR3 is 17 residues. Per germline, CDR1 SGHDT and CDR2 YYEEEE. V shed 4 bases and J shed 0 bases, with 19 bases lying between them. The CDR3 nucleotides read TGTGCCAGCAGCGACGACAGGTACGGTAACATGAACACTGAAGCTTTCTTT. Translating gives CASSDDRYGNMNTEAFF.

The genes are TRBV7-2 and TRBJ2-7; D may be TRBD2 (5 bases). V gave up 5 bases and J gave up 1 base, with 12 bases separating them. Germline CDR1 SGHTA, CDR2 FQGNSA. The CDR3 has 14 residues. The CDR3 is CASSAAAYSYEQYF. The DNA for the CDR3 is TGTGCCAGCAGCGCAGCGGCTTATTCCTACGAGCAGTACTTC.

The chain carries TRBV19 and TRBJ1-1; D is undetermined. Germline CDR1 and CDR2: LNHDA and SQIVND (reference sequence). V lost 5 bases and J lost 2, with 9 bases in between. This CDR3 is built from 13 residues. CDR3 loop: CASSVKANTEAFF. CDR3 coding DNA: TGTGCCAGTAGTGTCAAGGCTAACACTGAAGCTTTCTTT.

About this clone itself: The junction departs from the called germline gene at one end, perhaps through a read error. This chain joins TRBV6-5 and TRBJ2-5; D is unresolved. This CDR3 region has 14 residues. Germline CDR1 MNHEY, CDR2 SVGAGI. The CDR3 protein is CASSYYLDSETQYF. The CDR3 nucleotides read TGTGCCAGTAGTTATTACTTAGATTCGGAGACCCAGTACTTC.

The chain links TRBV19 to TRBJ2-2, with D possibly being TRBD2 (6 bases). The CDR3 is made up of 15 amino acids. Germline V gene data show CDR1 as LNHDA and CDR2 as SQIVND (reference sequence). V was cut by 4 bases and J by 5 bases, with 14 bases left in between. CDR3 DNA: TGTGCCAGTAGTACGGCGGGATCGAGGACCGGGGAGCTGTTTTTT. This gives the protein CASSTAGSRTGELFF.

The chain links TRBV11-3 to TRBJ2-1; D possibly corresponds to TRBD2 (5 bases). V lost 5 bases and J lost 2, with 10 bases in between. This CDR3 has 14 amino acids. Per germline, CDR1 SGHNT and CDR2 YENEEA. The CDR3: CASSLAGTYNEQFF. The CDR3 DNA sequence: TGTGCCAGCAGCCTTGCCGGGACCTACAATGAGCAGTTCTTC. Supplemented by reference TRBV11-3 and TRBJ2-1, the full variable domain reads EAGVVQSPRYKIIEKKQPVAFWCNPISGHNTLYWYLQNLGQGPELLIRYENEEAVDDSQLPKDRFSAERLKGVDSTLKIQPAELGDSAVYLCASSLAGTYNEQFFGPGTRLTVL.

CDR3 bases: TGTGCCAGCTCACCGGGTCGGGGTGCCACTGAAGCTTTCTTT. It specifies CASSPGRGATEAFF. The J gene is TRBJ1-1, the V gene TRBV18, with D unclear. The germline V and J ends were trimmed by 3 bases and 4 bases, with 12 bases remaining between them. This CDR3 spans 14 amino acids. In germline, CDR1 is KGHSH, CDR2 LQKENI.

The chain recombines TRBV28 with TRBJ1-6, with D uncertain. This CDR3 contains 14 residues. V lost 7 bases, J lost 8 bases, and 15 bases lay in between. The germline V gene has CDR1 MDHEN and CDR2 SYDVKM. The CDR3 sequence: CASTPGSFHSPLHF. CDR3 coding DNA: TGTGCCAGCACCCCCGGGAGTTTTCATTCACCCCTCCACTTT.

The rearrangement uses TRBV5-1 and TRBJ1-6; possible D gene TRBD1, 5 bases. This CDR3 spans 15 amino acids. Between the trimmed V and J ends, which lost 3 bases and 6 bases, there was a span of 13 bases. From germline, CDR1 is SGHRS and CDR2 YFSETQ. In DNA form, the CDR3 reads TGCGCCAGCAGCTGGGACCTGGCGGGTAATTCACCCCTCCACTTT. Its translation: CASSWDLAGNSPLHF.

This clone has more than one count but fewer than ten. This chain joins TRBV29-1 and TRBJ2-7; D is perhaps TRBD1 (6 bases). Trimming cost V 4 bases and J 0 bases, with 13 bases left between them. The CDR3 has 14 amino acids. CDR1 is SQVTM and CDR2 is ANQGSEA in the germline V gene. The CDR3 sequence: CSVVGQLTSYEQYF. In nucleotides, the CDR3 is TGCAGCGTTGTGGGACAACTTACCTCCTACGAGCAGTACTTC.

The chain is built from TRBV9 and TRBJ2-3, with D tentatively TRBD2 (6 bases). Germline V CDR1 and CDR2: SGDLS, YYNGEE. V dropped 3 bases and J dropped 3 bases, with 14 bases sitting between them. The CDR3 extends over 15 amino acids. This CDR3 reads CASSAGSLATDTQYF. The CDR3 DNA reads TGTGCCAGCAGCGCAGGGTCCCTAGCGACAGATACGCAGTATTTT.

The chain links TRBV28 to TRBJ1-3; D unresolved. The CDR3 consists of 15 residues. Trimming took 8 bases from V and 0 from J, leaving 14 bases between them. Germline CDR1 MDHEN, CDR2 SYDVKM. The chain's CDR3 is CASVGPWGSGNTIYF. The CDR3 DNA follows: TGTGCCAGCGTCGGTCCCTGGGGCTCTGGAAACACCATATATTTT.

The genes are TRBV20-1 and TRBJ1-1; no clear D gene. The germline CDR1 and CDR2 sequences are DFQATT and SNEGSKA (reference sequence). CDR3 length: 13 residues. CDR3 nucleotides: TGCAGGGGTAGTGGAACGGGTCGGACTGAAGCTTTCTTT. It encodes CRGSGTGRTEAFF.